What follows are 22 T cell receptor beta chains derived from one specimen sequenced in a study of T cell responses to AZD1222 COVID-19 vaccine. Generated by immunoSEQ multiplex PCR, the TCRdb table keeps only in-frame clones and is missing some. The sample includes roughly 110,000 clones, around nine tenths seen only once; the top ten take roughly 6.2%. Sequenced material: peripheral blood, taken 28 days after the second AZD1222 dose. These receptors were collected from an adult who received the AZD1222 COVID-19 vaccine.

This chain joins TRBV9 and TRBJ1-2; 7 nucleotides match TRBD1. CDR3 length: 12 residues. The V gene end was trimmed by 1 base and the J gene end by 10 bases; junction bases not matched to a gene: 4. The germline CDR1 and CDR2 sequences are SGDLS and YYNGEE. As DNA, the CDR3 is TGTGCCAGCAGCGTAAGACAGGGCCACTACACCTTC. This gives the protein CASSVRQGHYTF.

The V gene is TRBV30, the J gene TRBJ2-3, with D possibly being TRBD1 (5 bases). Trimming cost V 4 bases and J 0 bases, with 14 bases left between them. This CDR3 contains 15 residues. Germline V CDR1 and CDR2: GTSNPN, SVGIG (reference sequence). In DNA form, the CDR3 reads TGTGCCTGGACCCCAGGCAGGGCTAGCACAGATACGCAGTATTTT. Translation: CAWTPGRASTDTQYF.

CDR3 DNA sequence: TGTGCCAGCAGCGTAGTAGCGGGGGGGGAGACCCAGTACTTC. Translating it yields CASSVVAGGETQYF. The chain employs TRBV9 and TRBJ2-5; 11 positions match TRBD2. CDR1 and CDR2 (germline): SGDLS, YYNGEE. V shed 0 bases, J shed 5 bases, and the junction held 0 bases outside the gene matches. CDR3 length: 14 amino acids.

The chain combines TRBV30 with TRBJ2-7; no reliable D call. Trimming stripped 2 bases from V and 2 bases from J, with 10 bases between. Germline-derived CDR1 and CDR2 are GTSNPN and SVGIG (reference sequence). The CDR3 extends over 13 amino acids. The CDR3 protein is CAWSLDRPYEQYF. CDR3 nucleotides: TGTGCCTGGAGTCTCGACCGCCCCTACGAGCAGTACTTC.

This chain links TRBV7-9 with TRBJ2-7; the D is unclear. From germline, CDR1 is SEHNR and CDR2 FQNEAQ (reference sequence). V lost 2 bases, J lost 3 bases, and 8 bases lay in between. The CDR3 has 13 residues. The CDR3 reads CASSLFQFYEQYF. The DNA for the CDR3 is TGTGCCAGCAGCTTATTCCAGTTCTACGAGCAGTACTTC.

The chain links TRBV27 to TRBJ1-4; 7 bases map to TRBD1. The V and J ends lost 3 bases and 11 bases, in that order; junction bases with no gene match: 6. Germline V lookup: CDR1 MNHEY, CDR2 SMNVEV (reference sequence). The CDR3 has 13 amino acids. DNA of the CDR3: TGTGCCAGCAGTTTGACAGGGAACCTGAAACTGTTTTTT. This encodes CASSLTGNLKLFF.

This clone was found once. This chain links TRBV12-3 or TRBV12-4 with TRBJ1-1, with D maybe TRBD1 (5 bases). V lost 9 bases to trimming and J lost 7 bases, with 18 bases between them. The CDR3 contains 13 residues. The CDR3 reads CASRPPGRNEAFF. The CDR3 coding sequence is TGTGCCAGTCGACCCCCAGGGCGGAATGAAGCTTTCTTT.

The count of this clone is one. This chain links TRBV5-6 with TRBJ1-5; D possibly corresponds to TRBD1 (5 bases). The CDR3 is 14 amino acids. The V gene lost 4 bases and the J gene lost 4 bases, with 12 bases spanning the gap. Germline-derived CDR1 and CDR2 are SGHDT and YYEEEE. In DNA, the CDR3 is TGTGCCAGCAGCCCGGGATGGGGGAATCAGCCCCAGCATTTT. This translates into CASSPGWGNQPQHF.

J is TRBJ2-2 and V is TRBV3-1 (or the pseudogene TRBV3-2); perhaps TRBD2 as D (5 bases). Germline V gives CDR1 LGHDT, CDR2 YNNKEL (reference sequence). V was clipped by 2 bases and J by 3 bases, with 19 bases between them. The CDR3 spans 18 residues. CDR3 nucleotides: TGTGCCAGCAGCCAAACCCCCCGGCGGGCGTGGGACACCGGGGAGCTGTTTTTT. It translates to CASSQTPRRAWDTGELFF.

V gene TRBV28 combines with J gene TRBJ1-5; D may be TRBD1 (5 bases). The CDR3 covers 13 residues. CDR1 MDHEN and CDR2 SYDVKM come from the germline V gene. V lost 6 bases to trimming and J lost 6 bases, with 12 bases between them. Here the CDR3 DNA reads TGTGCCAGCAGACCTGACAGATCTCAGCCCCAGCATTTT. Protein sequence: CASRPDRSQPQHF.

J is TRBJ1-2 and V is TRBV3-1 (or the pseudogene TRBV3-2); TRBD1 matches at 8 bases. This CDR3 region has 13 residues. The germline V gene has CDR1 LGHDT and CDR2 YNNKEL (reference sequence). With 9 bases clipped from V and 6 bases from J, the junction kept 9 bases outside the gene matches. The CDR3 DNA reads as TGTGCCAGTGGTCTGACAGGGGTTAATGGCTACACCTTC. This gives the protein CASGLTGVNGYTF.

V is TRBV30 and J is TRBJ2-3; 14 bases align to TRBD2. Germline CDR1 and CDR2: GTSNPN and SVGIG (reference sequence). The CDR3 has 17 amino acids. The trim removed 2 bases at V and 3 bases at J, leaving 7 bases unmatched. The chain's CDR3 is CAWSIPRTSGRTDTQYF. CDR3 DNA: TGTGCCTGGAGTATTCCACGGACTAGCGGGAGGACAGATACGCAGTATTTT.

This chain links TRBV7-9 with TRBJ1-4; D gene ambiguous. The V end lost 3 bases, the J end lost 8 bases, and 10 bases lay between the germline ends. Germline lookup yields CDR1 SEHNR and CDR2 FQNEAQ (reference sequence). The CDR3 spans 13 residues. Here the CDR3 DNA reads TGTGCCAGCAGCTTTGAGGCAGTCGAAAAACTGTTTTTT. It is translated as CASSFEAVEKLFF.

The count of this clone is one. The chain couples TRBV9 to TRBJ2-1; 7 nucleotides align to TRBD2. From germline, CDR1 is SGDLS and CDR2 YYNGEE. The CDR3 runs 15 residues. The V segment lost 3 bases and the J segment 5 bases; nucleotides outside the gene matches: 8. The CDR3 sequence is CASSGRRGGDNEQFF. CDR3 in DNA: TGTGCCAGCAGCGGCAGACGGGGAGGGGACAATGAGCAGTTCTTC.

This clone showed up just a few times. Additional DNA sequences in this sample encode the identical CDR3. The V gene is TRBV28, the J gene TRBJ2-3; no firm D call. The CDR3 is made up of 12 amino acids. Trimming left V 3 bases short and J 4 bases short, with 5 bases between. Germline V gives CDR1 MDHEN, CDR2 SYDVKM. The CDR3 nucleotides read TGTGCCAGCAGTTTTGGGGCAGATACGCAGTATTTT. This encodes CASSFGADTQYF. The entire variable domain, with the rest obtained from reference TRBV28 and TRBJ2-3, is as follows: DVKVTQSSRYLVKRTGEKVFLECVQDMDHENMFWYRQDPGLGLRLIYFSYDVKMKEKGDIPEGYSVSREKKERFSLILESASTNQTSMYLCASSFGADTQYFGPGTRLTVL.

The CDR3 DNA sequence: TGTGCCAGCAGTCCGTCGGGGCAAGGCTACGAGCAGTACTTC. This translates into CASSPSGQGYEQYF. The chain uses TRBV6-5 and TRBJ2-7; D is possibly TRBD1 or TRBD2 (5 bases each). There are 14 residues in the CDR3. Trimming took off 5 bases at V and 3 bases at J, with 14 bases between the two ends. The germline CDR1 and CDR2 sequences are MNHEY and SVGAGI.

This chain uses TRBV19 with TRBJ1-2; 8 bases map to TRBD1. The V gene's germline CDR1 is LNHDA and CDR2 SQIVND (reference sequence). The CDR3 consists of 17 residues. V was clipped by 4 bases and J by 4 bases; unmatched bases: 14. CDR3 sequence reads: CASSTRTQGETIYGYTF. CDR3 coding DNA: TGTGCCAGTAGTACACGGACACAGGGGGAGACTATCTATGGCTACACCTTC.

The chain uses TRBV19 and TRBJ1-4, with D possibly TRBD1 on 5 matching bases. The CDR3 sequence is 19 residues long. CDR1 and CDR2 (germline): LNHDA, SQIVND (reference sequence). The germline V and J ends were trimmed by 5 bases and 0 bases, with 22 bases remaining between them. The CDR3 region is CASSPAGRSLKATNEKLFF. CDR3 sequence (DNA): TGTGCCAGTAGTCCAGCGGGACGATCATTAAAGGCAACTAATGAAAAACTGTTTTTT.

CDR3 DNA: TGTGCCAGCAGTTTATTGGCTAGCGGAACCTACGAGCAGTACTTC. Its translation: CASSLLASGTYEQYF. V gene TRBV27 combines with J gene TRBJ2-7, with TRBD2 identical over 7 bases. CDR3 length: 15 amino acids. In germline, CDR1 is MNHEY, CDR2 SMNVEV (reference sequence). After removal of 1 base from V and 2 bases from J, the junction contained 5 bases not matched to a gene.

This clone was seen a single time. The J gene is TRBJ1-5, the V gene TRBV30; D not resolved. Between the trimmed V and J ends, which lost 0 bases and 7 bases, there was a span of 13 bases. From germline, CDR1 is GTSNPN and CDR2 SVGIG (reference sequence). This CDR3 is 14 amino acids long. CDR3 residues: CAWSVGGAQQPQHF. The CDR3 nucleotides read TGTGCCTGGAGTGTAGGTGGTGCGCAACAGCCCCAGCATTTT.

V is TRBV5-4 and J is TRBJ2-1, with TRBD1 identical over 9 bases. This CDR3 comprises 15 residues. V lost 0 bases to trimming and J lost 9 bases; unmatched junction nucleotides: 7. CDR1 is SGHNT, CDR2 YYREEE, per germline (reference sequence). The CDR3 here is CASSLGGQGKSEQFF. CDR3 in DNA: TGTGCCAGCAGCTTGGGGGGACAGGGAAAGAGTGAGCAGTTCTTC. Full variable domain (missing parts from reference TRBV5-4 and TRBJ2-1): ETGVTQSPTHLIKTRGQQVTLRCSSQSGHNTVSWYQQALGQGPQFIFQYYREEENGRGNFPPRFSGLQFPNYSSELNVNALELDDSALYLCASSLGGQGKSEQFFGPGTRLTVL.

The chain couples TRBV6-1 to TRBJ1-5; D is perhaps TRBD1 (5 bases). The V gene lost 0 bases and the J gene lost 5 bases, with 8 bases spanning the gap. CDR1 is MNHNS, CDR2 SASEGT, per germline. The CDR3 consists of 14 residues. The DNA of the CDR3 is TGTGCCAGCAGTGAAGCGGGGGATTATCAGCCCCAGCATTTT. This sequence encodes CASSEAGDYQPQHF.